These 10 T cell receptor beta chains were sequenced from one sample in a study of blood T cell repertoires in COVID-19. Some clones are missing from TCRdb's copy, which holds only in-frame ones; the method was immunoSEQ multiplex PCR. The table has fewer than 80,000 clones, roughly three quarters seen once; the top ten hold 11% to 15%. The sample comprised peripheral blood. The receptors here all came from a man aged 60 to 69 with COVID-19, enrolled during active disease.

This rearrangement joins TRBV11-2 to TRBJ2-7; 10 bases line up with TRBD2. Germline V gene data show CDR1 as SGHAT and CDR2 as FQNNGV. This CDR3 region has 18 residues. V was clipped by 4 bases and J by 3 bases; unmatched bases: 15. The CDR3 bases are TGTGCCAGCAGCTCTTTAAATAGGAAGCGGGGGGGCCGCTACGAGCAGTACTTC. Its translation is CASSSLNRKRGGRYEQYF.

V usage is TRBV7-9 and J usage is TRBJ2-1; D possibly corresponds to TRBD1 (7 bases). Germline V gives CDR1 SEHNR, CDR2 FQNEAQ (reference sequence). Trimming left V 1 base short and J 3 bases short, with 22 bases between. This CDR3 has 19 residues. CDR3: CASSLVGRGARIRYNEQFF. CDR3 sequence (DNA): TGTGCCAGCAGCTTAGTGGGCAGGGGGGCTCGGATCCGCTACAATGAGCAGTTCTTC.

This CDR3 is CAWSTGLGYNEQFF. The CDR3, as DNA: TGTGCCTGGTCTACAGGGTTGGGGTACAATGAGCAGTTCTTC. The chain combines TRBV30 with TRBJ2-1; possible D gene TRBD1, 6 bases. The CDR3 length is 14 residues. Looked up from germline, CDR1 is GTSNPN and CDR2 is SVGIG (reference sequence). Trimming pared 5 bases from V and 4 bases from J, leaving 15 bases between.

This rearrangement joins TRBV5-1 to TRBJ2-1, with 9 bases identical to TRBD2. Trimming took 3 bases from V and 11 from J; bases not matched to a gene: 12. Germline V gene data show CDR1 as SGHRS and CDR2 as YFSETQ. The CDR3 is made up of 15 amino acids. The CDR3 protein is CASSSPRSSGKQQFF. The CDR3, as DNA: TGCGCCAGCAGCTCCCCGCGGTCTAGCGGGAAACAGCAGTTCTTC.

The chain joins TRBV5-6 to TRBJ2-3; D is undetermined. The CDR3 extends over 14 amino acids. V was clipped by 4 bases and J by 1 base, with 10 bases between them. The germline V gene has CDR1 SGHDT and CDR2 YYEEEE. CDR3 DNA sequence: TGTGCCAGCAGCCGGCGACTTGGCACAGATACGCAGTATTTT. Translated: CASSRRLGTDTQYF.

V usage is TRBV7-9 and J usage is TRBJ2-3; 9 bases are a match to TRBD2. Germline CDR1 is SEHNR and CDR2 is FQNEAQ (reference sequence). CDR3 length: 16 residues. V gave up 4 bases and J gave up 1 base; unmatched junction bases: 6. The CDR3 spells CASSSSSGRGTDTQYF. The CDR3 DNA follows: TGTGCCAGCAGCTCCAGTAGCGGGAGAGGCACAGATACGCAGTATTTT.

This chain joins TRBV19 and TRBJ1-4; D unclear. Trimming stripped 5 bases from V and 3 bases from J, with 13 bases between. Germline CDR1 is LNHDA and CDR2 is SQIVND (reference sequence). The CDR3 sequence is 15 residues long. CDR3 DNA sequence: TGTGCCAGTAGTCCGGGAGGGAGACCTAATGAAAAACTGTTTTTT. Translation: CASSPGGRPNEKLFF.

V gene TRBV24-1 combines with J gene TRBJ1-4; no firm D call. Germline values: CDR1 KGHDR, CDR2 SFDVKD. The V and J ends lost 4 bases and 10 bases respectively, with 9 bases between them. The length of the CDR3 is 12 residues. The CDR3 nucleotides read TGTGCCACCAGTGAGGGAGAAGGAAAACTGTTTTTT. It is translated as CATSEGEGKLFF.

The J gene is TRBJ2-7, the V gene TRBV5-1; TRBD1 matches at 9 bases. This CDR3 region has 15 residues. Germline V CDR1 and CDR2: SGHRS, YFSETQ. V dropped 4 bases and J dropped 2; count of bases not matched to a gene: 7. CDR3 protein: CASSDGTGTTYEQYF. DNA for the CDR3: TGCGCCAGCAGCGACGGGACAGGGACCACCTACGAGCAGTACTTC. Looking up the rest from reference TRBV5-1 and TRBJ2-7 gives the full variable domain: KAGVTQTPRYLIKTRGQQVTLSCSPISGHRSVSWYQQTPGQGLQFLFEYFSETQRNKGNFPGRFSGRQFSNSRSEMNVSTLELGDSALYLCASSDGTGTTYEQYFGPGTRLTVT.

The chain has TRBV5-6 and TRBJ1-4; 11 nucleotides agree with TRBD1. Germline-derived CDR1 and CDR2 are SGHDT and YYEEEE. This CDR3 has 16 amino acids. J lost 8 bases, V lost 3 bases, and 9 bases had no gene match. The CDR3 nucleotides are TGTGCCAGCAGCTACTCACTCGGGACAGGGGGGGAAAAACTGTTTTTT. Its protein product is CASSYSLGTGGEKLFF.